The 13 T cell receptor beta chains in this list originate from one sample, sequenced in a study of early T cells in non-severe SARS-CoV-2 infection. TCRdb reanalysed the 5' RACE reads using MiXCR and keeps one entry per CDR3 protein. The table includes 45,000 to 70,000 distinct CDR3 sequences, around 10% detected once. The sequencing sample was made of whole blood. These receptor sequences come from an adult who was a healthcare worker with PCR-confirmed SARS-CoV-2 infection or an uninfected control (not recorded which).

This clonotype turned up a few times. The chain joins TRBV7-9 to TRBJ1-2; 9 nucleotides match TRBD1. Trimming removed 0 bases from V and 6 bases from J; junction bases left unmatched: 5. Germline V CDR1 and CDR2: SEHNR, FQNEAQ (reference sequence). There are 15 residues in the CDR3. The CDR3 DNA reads TGTGCCAGCAGCTTAGCCGTGGGACAGGGCGATGGCTACACCTTC. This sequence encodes CASSLAVGQGDGYTF.

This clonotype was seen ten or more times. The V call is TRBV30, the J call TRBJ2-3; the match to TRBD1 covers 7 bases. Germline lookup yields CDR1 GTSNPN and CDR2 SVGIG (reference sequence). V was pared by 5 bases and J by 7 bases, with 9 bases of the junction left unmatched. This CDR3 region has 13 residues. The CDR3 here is CAWEPNRGNTQYF. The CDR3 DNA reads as TGTGCCTGGGAACCGAACAGGGGAAATACGCAGTATTTT.

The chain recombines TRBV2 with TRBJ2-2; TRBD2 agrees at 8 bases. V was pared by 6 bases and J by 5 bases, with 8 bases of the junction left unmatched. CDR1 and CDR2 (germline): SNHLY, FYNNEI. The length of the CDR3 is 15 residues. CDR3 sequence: CASRLGLEATGELFF. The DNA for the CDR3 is TGTGCCAGCAGACTGGGACTAGAAGCAACCGGGGAGCTGTTTTTT.

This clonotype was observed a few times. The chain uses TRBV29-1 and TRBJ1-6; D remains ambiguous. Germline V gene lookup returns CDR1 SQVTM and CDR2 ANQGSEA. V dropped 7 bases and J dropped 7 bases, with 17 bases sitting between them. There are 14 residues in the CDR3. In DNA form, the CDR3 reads TGCAGCGCCCAAGGGCAGGATGGGAATTCACCCCTCCACTTT. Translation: CSAQGQDGNSPLHF.

The CDR3 here is CASSLESGANVLTF. The CDR3 DNA follows: TGTGCCAGCAGTTTGGAGTCTGGGGCCAACGTCCTGACTTTC. V gene TRBV28 combines with J gene TRBJ2-6; D call uncertain. CDR1 MDHEN and CDR2 SYDVKM come from the germline V gene. The V end was cut by 3 bases, the J end by 1 base, with 4 bases between. This CDR3 has 14 residues.

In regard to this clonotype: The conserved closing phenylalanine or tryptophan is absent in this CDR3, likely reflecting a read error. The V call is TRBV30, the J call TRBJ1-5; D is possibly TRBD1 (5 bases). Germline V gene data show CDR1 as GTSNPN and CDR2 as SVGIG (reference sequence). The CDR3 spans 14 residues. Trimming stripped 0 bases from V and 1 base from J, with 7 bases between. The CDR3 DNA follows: TGTGCCTGGAGTGTATCAGGGAGCAATCAGCCCCAGCATATT. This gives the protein CAWSVSGSNQPQHI.

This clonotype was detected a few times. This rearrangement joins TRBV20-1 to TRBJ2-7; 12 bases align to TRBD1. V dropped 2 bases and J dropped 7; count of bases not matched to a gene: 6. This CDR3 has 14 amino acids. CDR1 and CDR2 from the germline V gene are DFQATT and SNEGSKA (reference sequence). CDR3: CSARTGTGGWEQYF. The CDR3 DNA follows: TGCAGTGCTAGAACCGGGACAGGGGGCTGGGAGCAGTACTTC.

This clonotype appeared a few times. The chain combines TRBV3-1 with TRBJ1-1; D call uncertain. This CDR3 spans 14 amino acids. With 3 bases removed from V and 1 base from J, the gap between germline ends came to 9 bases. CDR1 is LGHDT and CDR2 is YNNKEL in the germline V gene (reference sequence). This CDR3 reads CASSHPAENTEAFF. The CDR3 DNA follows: TGTGCCAGCAGCCATCCAGCGGAGAACACTGAAGCTTTCTTT. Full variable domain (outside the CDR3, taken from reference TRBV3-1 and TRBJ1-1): DTAVSQTPKYLVTQMGNDKSIKCEQNLGHDTMYWYKQDSKKFLKIMFSYNNKELIINETVPNRFSPKSPDKAHLNLHINSLELGDSAVYFCASSHPAENTEAFFGQGTRLTVV.

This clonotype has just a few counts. CDR3 region: CASSKALRPNYEQYF. CDR3 DNA sequence: TGTGCCAGCAGCAAAGCGCTGCGACCAAATTACGAGCAGTACTTC. The genes are TRBV21-1 and TRBJ2-7. TRBV21-1 is an annotated pseudogene. CDR3 size: 15 residues.

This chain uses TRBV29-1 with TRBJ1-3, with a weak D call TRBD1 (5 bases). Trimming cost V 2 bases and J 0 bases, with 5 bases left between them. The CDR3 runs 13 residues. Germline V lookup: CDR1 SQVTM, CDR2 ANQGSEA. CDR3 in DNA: TGCAGCGTTGAAAGGGGCTCTGGAAACACCATATATTTT. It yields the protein CSVERGSGNTIYF.

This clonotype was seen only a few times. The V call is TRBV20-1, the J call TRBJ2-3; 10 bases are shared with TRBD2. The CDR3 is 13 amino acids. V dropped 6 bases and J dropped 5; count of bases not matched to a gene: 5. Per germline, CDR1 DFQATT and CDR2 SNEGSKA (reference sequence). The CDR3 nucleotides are TGCAGTGCCTTAGCGGGGGGAGAAGATACGCAGTATTTT. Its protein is CSALAGGEDTQYF.

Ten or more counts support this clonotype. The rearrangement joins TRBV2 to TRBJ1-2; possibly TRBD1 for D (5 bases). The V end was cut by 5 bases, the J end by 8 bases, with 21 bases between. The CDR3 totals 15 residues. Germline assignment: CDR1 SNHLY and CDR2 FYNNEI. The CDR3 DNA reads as TGTGCCAGCAGTCCTATAGGGACTCCCGGGAGGGGCTACACCTTC. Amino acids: CASSPIGTPGRGYTF.

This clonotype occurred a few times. CDR3 sequence: CSVITGGNEQYF. CDR3 coding DNA: TGCAGCGTTATCACAGGGGGCAACGAGCAGTACTTC. The chain carries TRBV29-1 and TRBJ2-7; 9 bases are shared with TRBD1. Germline V CDR1 and CDR2: SQVTM, ANQGSEA. This CDR3 region has 12 residues. V shed 5 bases, J shed 5 bases, and the junction held 4 bases outside the gene matches.